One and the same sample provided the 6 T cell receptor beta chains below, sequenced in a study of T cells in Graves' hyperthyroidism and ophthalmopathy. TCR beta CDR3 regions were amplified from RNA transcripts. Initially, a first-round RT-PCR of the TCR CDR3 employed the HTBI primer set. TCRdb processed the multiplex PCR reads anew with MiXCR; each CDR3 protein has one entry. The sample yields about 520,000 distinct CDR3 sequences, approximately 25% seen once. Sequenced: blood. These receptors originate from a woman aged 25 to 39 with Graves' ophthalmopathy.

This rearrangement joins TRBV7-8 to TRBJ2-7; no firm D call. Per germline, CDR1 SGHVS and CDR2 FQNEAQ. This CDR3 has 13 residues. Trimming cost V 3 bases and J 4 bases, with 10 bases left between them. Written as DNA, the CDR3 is TGTGCCAGCAGCTTCCCCCCAGTGTACGAGCAGTACTTC. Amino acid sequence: CASSFPPVYEQYF.

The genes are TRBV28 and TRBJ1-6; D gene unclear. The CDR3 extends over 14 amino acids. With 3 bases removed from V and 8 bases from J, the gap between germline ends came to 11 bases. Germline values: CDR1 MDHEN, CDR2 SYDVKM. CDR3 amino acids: CASSLAGLHSPLHF. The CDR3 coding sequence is TGTGCCAGCAGTTTGGCAGGCTTACATTCACCCCTCCACTTT.

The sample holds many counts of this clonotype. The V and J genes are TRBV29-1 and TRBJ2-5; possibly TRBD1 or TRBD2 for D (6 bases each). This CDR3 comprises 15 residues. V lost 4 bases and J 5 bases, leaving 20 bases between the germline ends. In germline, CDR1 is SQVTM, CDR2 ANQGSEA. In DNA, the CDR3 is TGCAGCGTTGTCCTTCTTAGGGGGGCTTTTGAGACCCAGTACTTC. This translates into CSVVLLRGAFETQYF.

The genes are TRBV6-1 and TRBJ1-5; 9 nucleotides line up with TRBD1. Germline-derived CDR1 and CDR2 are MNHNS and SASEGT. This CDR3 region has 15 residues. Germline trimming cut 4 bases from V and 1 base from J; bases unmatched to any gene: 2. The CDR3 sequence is CASSVDRGSNQPQHF. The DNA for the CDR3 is TGTGCCAGCAGTGTAGACAGGGGGAGCAATCAGCCCCAGCATTTT.

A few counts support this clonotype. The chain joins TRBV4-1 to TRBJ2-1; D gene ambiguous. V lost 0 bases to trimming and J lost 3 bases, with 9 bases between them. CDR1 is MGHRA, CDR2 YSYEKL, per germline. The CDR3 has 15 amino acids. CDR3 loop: CASSQELGYYNEQFF. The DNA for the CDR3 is TGCGCCAGCAGCCAAGAATTGGGTTACTACAATGAGCAGTTCTTC.

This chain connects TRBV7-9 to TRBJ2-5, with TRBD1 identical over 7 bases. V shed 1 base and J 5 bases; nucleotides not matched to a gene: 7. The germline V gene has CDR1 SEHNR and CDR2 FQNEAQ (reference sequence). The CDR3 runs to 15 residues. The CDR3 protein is CASSLVLGGFETQYF. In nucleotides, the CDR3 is TGTGCCAGCAGCTTAGTTTTAGGGGGCTTTGAGACCCAGTACTTC.